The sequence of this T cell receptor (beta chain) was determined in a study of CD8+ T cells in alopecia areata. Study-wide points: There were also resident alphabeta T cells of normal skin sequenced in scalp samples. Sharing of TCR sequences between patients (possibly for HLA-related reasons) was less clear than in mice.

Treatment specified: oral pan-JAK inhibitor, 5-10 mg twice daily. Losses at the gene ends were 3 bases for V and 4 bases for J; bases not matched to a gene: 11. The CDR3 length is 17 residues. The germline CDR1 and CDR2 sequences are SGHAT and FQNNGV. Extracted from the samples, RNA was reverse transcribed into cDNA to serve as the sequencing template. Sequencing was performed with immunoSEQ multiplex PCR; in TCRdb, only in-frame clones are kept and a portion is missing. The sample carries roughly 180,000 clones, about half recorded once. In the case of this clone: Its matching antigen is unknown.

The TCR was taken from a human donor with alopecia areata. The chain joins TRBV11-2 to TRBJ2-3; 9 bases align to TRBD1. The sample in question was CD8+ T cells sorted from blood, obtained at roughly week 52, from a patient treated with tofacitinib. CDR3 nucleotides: TGTGCCAGCAGCTTGGGGGGGACAGGGCTTTTGTCAGATACGCAGTATTTT. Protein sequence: CASSLGGTGLLSDTQYF.